The rows below give T cell receptor beta chains drawn from one sample of a study of shared clonotypes between healthy human individuals. Sequencing was performed with immunoSEQ multiplex PCR; in TCRdb, only in-frame clones are kept and a portion is missing. The table shows 640,000 or so clones, with more than 70% occurring only once. The sample was memory CD4+ T cells sorted from blood. The origin of the receptors is a woman under 40 in good health. CDR3s include the opening cysteine and the closing phenylalanine or tryptophan. A D gene is named only where the DNA matches it firmly. Clone sizes are given selectively: once, few, many, or a class where the clone is expanded.

D gene	V gene	CDR3 length	J gene	clone size	CDR3 DNA	CDR3 protein
-	TRBV11-3	13	TRBJ1-1	-	TGTGCCAGCAGCCTGTACAGGGACACTGAAGCTTTCTTT	CASSLYRDTEAFF
-	TRBV5-4	13	TRBJ1-2	-	TGTGCCAGCAGCTTGGGACAGGAGAGTGGCTACACCTTC	CASSLGQESGYTF
-	TRBV30	15	TRBJ2-7	-	TGTGCCTGGAGGGGTGGCGGGTCCGAACCAAGAGAGCAGTACTTC	CAWRGGGSEPREQYF
TRBD2	TRBV5-1	19	TRBJ2-3	-	TGCGCCAGCAGCTTGTCGTTACTAGCGGGAGTAGGTAACACAGATACGCAGTATTTT	CASSLSLLAGVGNTDTQYF
-	TRBV5-6	12	TRBJ2-3	-	TGTGCCAGCAGCTTGGGTGTGAAAACGCAGTATTTT	CASSLGVKTQYF
-	TRBV5-8	15	TRBJ1-3	-	TGTGCCAGCAGCTTGGCGCAGGGCGCTGGAAACACCATATATTTT	CASSLAQGAGNTIYF
TRBD1	TRBV10-3	15	TRBJ1-2	-	TGTGCCATCAGTGAGTCGGAGACAGGGAACTATGGCTACACCTTC	CAISESETGNYGYTF
-	TRBV4-1	17	TRBJ1-5	-	TGCGCCAGCAGCCAAGGGCCTAATCACCGGAGCAATCAGCCCCAGCATTTT	CASSQGPNHRSNQPQHF
-	TRBV6-5	14	TRBJ1-1	few	TGTGCCAGCAGAGTAACAGGGAAAGGGGGTGAAGCTTTCTTT	CASRVTGKGGEAFF
-	TRBV5-1	15	TRBJ2-1	-	TGCGCCAGCAGCTTGGATACAGTATCCTACAATGAGCAGTTCTTC	CASSLDTVSYNEQFF
-	TRBV7-9	13	TRBJ1-1	-	TGTGCCAGCAGCTTAGGGGATTACACTGAAGCTTTCTTT	CASSLGDYTEAFF
-	TRBV28	14	TRBJ2-7	-	TGTGCCAGCAGTAGAGCGCTGATGCCGTTCGAGCAGTACTTC	CASSRALMPFEQYF
-	TRBV6-1	14	TRBJ1-1	-	TGTGCCAGCAGTGATACAGGGATGGGCACTGAAGCTTTCTTT	CASSDTGMGTEAFF
-	TRBV5-4	14	TRBJ2-7	-	TGTGCCAGCAGCTTCGCGGGATTCGAGCGCGAGCAGTACTTC	CASSFAGFEREQYF
TRBD2	TRBV18	14	TRBJ2-7	-	TGTGCCAGCTCACCAGCGGGAGAGGGGCTCGAGCAGTACTTC	CASSPAGEGLEQYF
TRBD2	TRBV28	14	TRBJ2-2	-	TGTGCCAGCGGGATAGCGGGAGCCGTCGGGGAGCTGTTTTTT	CASGIAGAVGELFF
-	TRBV4-1	15	TRBJ2-2	-	TGCGCCAGCAGCCAGACTAGTCGTATCATCAGGGAGCTGTTTTTT	CASSQTSRIIRELFF
-	TRBV6-4	12	TRBJ2-7	-	TGTGCCAGCAGTGTTCCCAGGGACGAGCAGTACTTC	CASSVPRDEQYF
-	TRBV11-2	15	TRBJ2-7	-	TGTGCCAGCAGCTCCTCGGGACTGCCGGGCTACGAGCAGTACTTC	CASSSSGLPGYEQYF
-	TRBV9	13	TRBJ2-1	-	TGTGCCAGCAGCGCCGGAGGGGCTAGTGAGCAGTTCTTC	CASSAGGASEQFF
-	TRBV5-4	14	TRBJ1-2	-	TGTGCCAGCAGCTTACCTGCCAGGGTGGGGGGCTACACCTTC	CASSLPARVGGYTF
-	TRBV5-1	14	TRBJ2-7	few	TGCGCCAGCAGCCCAGGGGACGCCTCCTACGAGCAGTACTTC	CASSPGDASYEQYF
-	TRBV18	11	TRBJ2-7	-	TGTGCCAGCTCATCCTACGACGAGCAGTACTTC	CASSSYDEQYF
TRBD2	TRBV6-5	16	TRBJ2-3	-	TGTGCCAGCAGTTACTCGATGGGCGGGAGTACAGATACGCAGTATTTT	CASSYSMGGSTDTQYF
TRBD1	TRBV28	14	TRBJ1-2	-	TGTGCCAGCAGTTTCCCCGACAGGGCTTATGGCTACACCTTC	CASSFPDRAYGYTF
TRBD2	TRBV28	20	TRBJ2-5	-	TGTGCCAGCACCCCCCGGGGCCTAGCGGGAGGGCCTGGGCGCCAAGAGACCCAGTACTTC	CASTPRGLAGGPGRQETQYF
-	TRBV15	15	TRBJ2-5	-	TGTGCCACCAGCAGAGATCCAGGACCCCAAGAGACCCAGTACTTC	CATSRDPGPQETQYF
-	TRBV5-1	13	TRBJ2-1	-	TGCGCCAGCAGGTTGGGGACTGACAATGAGCAGTTCTTC	CASRLGTDNEQFF
-	TRBV5-1	14	TRBJ2-1	-	TGCGCCAGCAGCTTGGCCATAGGCGACAATGAGCAGTTCTTC	CASSLAIGDNEQFF
TRBD2	TRBV7-9	15	TRBJ2-3	-	TGTGCCAGCAGCCCCATAGCGGGATTAACAGATACGCAGTATTTT	CASSPIAGLTDTQYF
-	TRBV4-1	15	TRBJ1-4	-	TGCGCCAGCAGAGCCGGGACCGCAACTAATGAAAAACTGTTTTTT	CASRAGTATNEKLFF
-	TRBV18	12	TRBJ2-5	-	TGTGCCAGCTCCCCGGGGGAGGAGACCCAGTACTTC	CASSPGEETQYF
TRBD2	TRBV28	15	TRBJ2-1	once	TGTGCCAGCAAACCACTAGCGGGAGGGGCTCATGAGCAGTTCTTC	CASKPLAGGAHEQFF
-	TRBV5-4	15	TRBJ2-7	-	TGTGCCAGCAGCTTGGACGGTGATATATCCTACGAGCAGTACTTC	CASSLDGDISYEQYF
-	TRBV7-8	16	TRBJ1-4	-	TGTGCCAGCAGCGGTAGGGGAAGCGGGACTAATGAAAAACTGTTTTTT	CASSGRGSGTNEKLFF
-	TRBV27	13	TRBJ1-2	-	TGTGCCAGCAGTTCCCGGGACACCGCCGGCTACACCTTC	CASSSRDTAGYTF
-	TRBV6-5	13	TRBJ2-7	-	TGTGCCAGCAGTGGTCGACAGGTCTCCGAGCAGTACTTC	CASSGRQVSEQYF
-	TRBV28	13	TRBJ2-7	-	TGTGCCAGCAGTTTAAGGGTTATCTACGAGCAGTACTTC	CASSLRVIYEQYF
TRBD1	TRBV6-4	13	TRBJ1-1	-	TGTGCCAGCAGACGGACAGGGGTGACTGAAGCTTTCTTT	CASRRTGVTEAFF
-	TRBV9	12	TRBJ1-2	once	TGTGCCAGCAGCCCCGTCGGGGGAATCGGGACCTTC	CASSPVGGIGTF
-	TRBV19	15	TRBJ1-1	-	TGTGCCAGTAGTCAAGGGGGGTGGACACCAAATGAAGCTTTCTTT	CASSQGGWTPNEAFF
-	TRBV9	13	TRBJ2-7	once	TGTGCCAGTAGGCCGGGGCACTCGGGAGAGCAGTACTTC	CASRPGHSGEQYF
-	TRBV5-1	13	TRBJ1-5	-	TGCGCCAGCAGCTCGGAGCAGGGGCAGCCCCAGCATTTT	CASSSEQGQPQHF
-	TRBV15	16	TRBJ2-2	-	TGTGCCACCAGCAGGGCCCGGACGACGAACACCGGGGAGCTGTTTTTT	CATSRARTTNTGELFF
-	TRBV6-1	15	TRBJ2-2	-	TGTGCCAGCACCCAGACTAGACTAAACACCGGGGAGCTGTTTTTT	CASTQTRLNTGELFF
-	TRBV19	14	TRBJ2-2	-	TGTGCCAGTAAAAGGAACCAGAACACCGGGGAGCTGTTTTTT	CASKRNQNTGELFF
-	TRBV2	14	TRBJ2-2	once	TGTGCCAGCACCACTTCTTCGAACACCGGGGAGCTGTTTTTT	CASTTSSNTGELFF
TRBD2	TRBV5-1	16	TRBJ2-1	-	TGCGCCAGCAGCTTGGCCCCCCTAGCGGAATACAATGAGCAGTTCTTC	CASSLAPLAEYNEQFF
TRBD2	TRBV7-2	15	TRBJ2-1	few	TGTGCCAGCAGCTCTACACTAGCGGGATACAATGAGCAGTTCTTC	CASSSTLAGYNEQFF
-	TRBV5-4	15	TRBJ2-7	-	TGTGCCAGCAGCTTTGGGCGGGAAAGCTCCTACGAGCAGTACTTC	CASSFGRESSYEQYF
-	TRBV7-8	14	TRBJ1-1	-	TGTGCCAGCAGCCTGCGATATCTGAACACTGAAGCTTTCTTT	CASSLRYLNTEAFF
TRBD1	TRBV18	14	TRBJ2-7	few	TGTGCCAGCTCACCTGGACAGGGAGTCGGGGAGCAGTACTTC	CASSPGQGVGEQYF
-	TRBV27	17	TRBJ2-1	few	TGTGCCAGCAGTTCCCAGGGTGGCGATATCTCTTACAATGAGCAGTTCTTC	CASSSQGGDISYNEQFF
-	TRBV5-1	14	TRBJ2-1	-	TGCGCCAGCAGCTCCCAGAGCTCCTACAATGAGCAGTTCTTC	CASSSQSSYNEQFF
-	TRBV6-6	14	TRBJ2-7	-	TGTGCCAGCAGCCATCACAGGGATTCCTACGAGCAGTACTTC	CASSHHRDSYEQYF
-	TRBV6-5	15	TRBJ2-1	-	TGTGCCAGCAGTTATGGGGCTGGGACAAACAATGAGCAGTTCTTC	CASSYGAGTNNEQFF
TRBD1	TRBV28	17	TRBJ1-1	-	TGTGCCAGCAGTTTATTCGGGTCAGGGGGAGGTCAGACTGAAGCTTTCTTT	CASSLFGSGGGQTEAFF
TRBD1	TRBV14	16	TRBJ2-2	-	TGTGCCAGCAGCTACCCCGGGACAGGGGTCACCGGGGAGCTGTTTTTT	CASSYPGTGVTGELFF
TRBD1	TRBV19	13	TRBJ1-2	-	TGTGCCAGTGGGGGACAGGGGGCGCGGGGCTACACCTTC	CASGGQGARGYTF